Listed here are 28 T cell receptor beta chains from one sample, sequenced in a study of blood T cell repertoires in COVID-19. The assay was immunoSEQ multiplex PCR, and TCRdb's table has in-frame clones only and misses some. Of 150,000 to 200,000 clones in the sample, 88% were seen once. The sample consisted of peripheral blood. The receptors were sampled from a young woman with acute or convalescent COVID-19.

This chain uses TRBV28 with TRBJ1-4; D is unclear. Trimming removed 5 bases from V and 8 bases from J, with 15 bases in between. Germline lookup yields CDR1 MDHEN and CDR2 SYDVKM. The CDR3 runs to 14 residues. CDR3 protein: CASSAQLRGEKLFF. The CDR3 DNA sequence: TGTGCCAGCAGTGCGCAACTACGAGGGGAAAAACTGTTTTTT.

The V and J genes are TRBV24-1 and TRBJ1-5; perhaps TRBD1 as D (6 bases). The V gene's germline CDR1 is KGHDR and CDR2 SFDVKD. The V end was cut by 4 bases, the J end by 9 bases, with 12 bases between. CDR3 size: 13 residues. The CDR3 DNA reads TGTGCCACCAGTGACCCCAGGGGCCGGCCCCAGCATTTT. This translates into CATSDPRGRPQHF.

The chain employs TRBV5-1 and TRBJ2-5; a possible D gene is TRBD1 (6 bases). V was shortened by 0 bases and J by 3 bases, with 12 bases between the two germline ends. CDR3 length: 15 amino acids. Germline assignment: CDR1 SGHRS and CDR2 YFSETQ. CDR3 region: CASSLGTGYEETQYF. As DNA, the CDR3 is TGCGCCAGCAGCTTGGGTACAGGGTACGAAGAGACCCAGTACTTC.

The chain is built from TRBV5-6 and TRBJ2-5; TRBD2 agrees at 10 bases. Germline V gives CDR1 SGHDT, CDR2 YYEEEE. Trimming cost V 5 bases and J 5 bases; bases outside gene matches: 6. The CDR3 covers 14 residues. The CDR3 nucleotides read TGTGCCAGCAGACAAGCGGGAGGGCCCGAGACCCAGTACTTC. Its protein is CASRQAGGPETQYF.

The chain recombines TRBV5-1 with TRBJ2-7, with 9 bases aligning to TRBD1. Germline lookup yields CDR1 SGHRS and CDR2 YFSETQ. V dropped 0 bases and J dropped 3; count of bases not matched to a gene: 4. The CDR3 spans 15 residues. Here the CDR3 reads CASSLGGQGVYEQYF. CDR3 bases: TGCGCCAGCAGCTTGGGGGGACAGGGTGTCTACGAGCAGTACTTC.

This sequence joins TRBV6-1 and TRBJ2-7, with 7 bases fitting TRBD1. The length of the CDR3 is 14 residues. Unmatched junction bases numbered 5, after V lost 2 bases and J lost 4 bases. The V gene's germline CDR1 is MNHNS and CDR2 SASEGT. In DNA, the CDR3 is TGTGCCAGCAGTGAATTGGGACAGCTATACGAGCAGTACTTC. This translates into CASSELGQLYEQYF.

The rearrangement uses TRBV29-1 and TRBJ2-3; 7 bases align to TRBD2. Per the germline V gene, CDR1 is SQVTM and CDR2 is ANQGSEA. V trimming: 4 bases; J trimming: 6 bases; junction bases outside the gene matches: 4. This CDR3 comprises 12 residues. The CDR3 nucleotides are TGCAGCGTTGTGGGGGGAGGGGATACGCAGTATTTT. Translated: CSVVGGGDTQYF.

The chain employs TRBV7-9 and TRBJ1-3; tentatively, D is TRBD1 (5 bases). In germline, CDR1 is SEHNR, CDR2 FQNEAQ (reference sequence). The CDR3 consists of 11 residues. With 5 bases removed from V and 8 bases from J, the gap between germline ends came to 7 bases. The CDR3 bases are TGTGCCAGCAGCCCGGGGGACACCATATATTTT. This gives the protein CASSPGDTIYF.

The chain couples TRBV5-1 to TRBJ2-7; 11 nucleotides align to TRBD2. After removal of 3 bases from V and 4 bases from J, the junction contained 3 bases not matched to a gene. Germline values: CDR1 SGHRS, CDR2 YFSETQ. The CDR3 is 14 residues long. CDR3 in DNA: TGCGCCAGCAGCTCTAGCGGGAGGTCGTACGAGCAGTACTTC. It is translated as CASSSSGRSYEQYF.

This sequence joins TRBV15 and TRBJ1-4; D uncertain. The CDR3 has 14 amino acids. With 0 bases removed from V and 10 bases from J, the gap between germline ends came to 12 bases. Germline V CDR1 and CDR2: LNHNV, YYDKDF (reference sequence). The chain's CDR3 is CATSRDREVRKLFF. The CDR3 DNA sequence: TGTGCCACCAGCAGAGATCGGGAGGTTCGAAAACTGTTTTTT.

This clone was counted many times. This chain joins TRBV30 and TRBJ1-6; D unclear. The CDR3 has 13 residues. CDR1 GTSNPN and CDR2 SVGIG come from the germline V gene (reference sequence). V lost 0 bases to trimming and J lost 6 bases, with 6 bases between them. The DNA of the CDR3 is TGTGCCTGGAGTGTACGAGTTAATTCACCCCTCCACTTT. It yields the protein CAWSVRVNSPLHF.

This chain uses TRBV19 with TRBJ2-1; no clear D. V was pared by 3 bases and J by 7 bases, with 13 bases between. CDR1 and CDR2 from the germline V gene are LNHDA and SQIVND (reference sequence). The CDR3 spans 14 residues. The CDR3 region has the DNA TGTGCCAGTAGTATTGAGAGATCGGGTAATGAGCAGTTCTTC. Its translation: CASSIERSGNEQFF.

J is TRBJ2-1 and V is TRBV11-2; TRBD2 is a possible D gene (5 bases). Germline V gene sequence: CDR1 SGHAT, CDR2 FQNNGV. V was clipped by 5 bases and J by 7 bases, with 18 bases between them. This CDR3 is built from 15 residues. Here the CDR3 reads CASSLAHGPENEQFF. CDR3 in DNA: TGTGCCAGCAGCCTAGCCCATGGGCCAGAAAATGAGCAGTTCTTC.

This clone was counted a single time. J is TRBJ2-3 and V is TRBV5-6; 8 bases are shared with TRBD2. The CDR3 covers 15 residues. The V segment lost 0 bases and the J segment 3 bases; nucleotides outside the gene matches: 3. Per germline, CDR1 SGHDT and CDR2 YYEEEE. The CDR3 is CASSLDGRATDTQYF. As DNA, the CDR3 is TGTGCCAGCAGCTTGGACGGGAGGGCGACAGATACGCAGTATTTT.

The rearrangement links TRBV5-4 to TRBJ1-2; 7 positions agree with TRBD1. The CDR3 loop spans 15 amino acids. Germline lookup yields CDR1 SGHNT and CDR2 YYREEE (reference sequence). Losses at the gene ends were 4 bases for V and 0 bases for J; bases not matched to a gene: 6. CDR3 DNA: TGTGCCAGCAGCCTACCACAGGGGACTAACTATGGCTACACCTTC. This translates into CASSLPQGTNYGYTF.

The chain links TRBV3-1 (or the pseudogene TRBV3-2) to TRBJ2-1, with D hard to call. Germline V gives CDR1 LGHDT, CDR2 YNNKEL (reference sequence). V gave up 3 bases and J gave up 0 bases, with 3 bases separating them. The CDR3 contains 13 residues. The CDR3 DNA reads TGTGCCAGCAGCCATATCTCCTACAATGAGCAGTTCTTC. Its protein product is CASSHISYNEQFF.

This chain uses TRBV3-1 (or the pseudogene TRBV3-2) with TRBJ2-5, with 8 bases identical to TRBD2. Germline CDR1 reads LGHDT; CDR2 reads YNNKEL (reference sequence). With 0 bases clipped from V and 3 bases from J, the junction kept 12 bases outside the gene matches. This CDR3 has 18 amino acids. CDR3 DNA sequence: TGTGCCAGCAGCCAAGAGGGGACCTGGACTAGCCGGGAAGAGACCCAGTACTTC. Its translation: CASSQEGTWTSREETQYF.

The gene calls are TRBV27 and TRBJ2-7; 7 nucleotides align to TRBD1. The CDR3 sequence is 15 residues long. V was pared by 5 bases and J by 3 bases, with 10 bases of the junction left unmatched. The germline gives CDR1 MNHEY, CDR2 SMNVEV (reference sequence). The CDR3 spells CASSQRQGARYEQYF. The DNA of the CDR3 is TGTGCCAGCAGTCAAAGACAGGGAGCCCGCTACGAGCAGTACTTC.

The rearrangement uses TRBV19 and TRBJ2-1; 16 positions match TRBD2. The CDR3 sequence is 15 residues long. CDR1 LNHDA and CDR2 SQIVND come from the germline V gene (reference sequence). V was clipped by 3 bases and J by 14 bases; unmatched bases: 7. The CDR3 loop reads CASSIGTSGRAREFF. The CDR3 nucleotides read TGTGCCAGTAGTATTGGGACTAGCGGGAGGGCGCGTGAGTTCTTC.

The chain joins TRBV7-9 to TRBJ2-1; D remains ambiguous. The CDR3 totals 15 residues. V was clipped by 2 bases and J by 0 bases, with 8 bases between them. Germline CDR1 is SEHNR and CDR2 is FQNEAQ (reference sequence). Here the CDR3 reads CASSLYLSSYNEQFF. CDR3 bases: TGTGCCAGCAGCTTATACCTGAGCTCCTACAATGAGCAGTTCTTC.

This clone was seen a few times. The chain carries TRBV25-1 and TRBJ2-1; 7 bases agree with TRBD1. Germline CDR1 is MGHDK and CDR2 is SYGVNS. The V and J ends lost 7 bases and 4 bases, in that order; junction bases with no gene match: 10. The CDR3 has 15 amino acids. In DNA form, the CDR3 reads TGTGCCAGCACCCTAGCCGGGACAGCATACAATGAGCAGTTCTTC. As protein: CASTLAGTAYNEQFF.

The rearrangement uses TRBV20-1 and TRBJ1-1; no reliable D call. Germline CDR1 DFQATT, CDR2 SNEGSKA (reference sequence). V dropped 5 bases and J dropped 6 bases, with 16 bases sitting between them. This CDR3 comprises 13 residues. CDR3 residues: CSARGLLRSEAFF. The CDR3 DNA follows: TGCAGTGCTCGTGGACTTTTGAGGTCTGAAGCTTTCTTT.

The rearrangement joins TRBV15 to TRBJ2-1; 7 bases fit TRBD1. V lost 3 bases and J lost 7; bases outside the gene matches: 3. The CDR3 is made up of 13 amino acids. Germline lookup yields CDR1 LNHNV and CDR2 YYDKDF (reference sequence). CDR3 region: CATSRGQRNEQFF. The CDR3 region has the DNA TGTGCCACCAGCAGGGGACAGAGGAATGAGCAGTTCTTC.

In its sample, this clone was seen once. V is TRBV28 and J is TRBJ2-1; 8 bases match TRBD2. V lost 7 bases to trimming and J lost 0 bases; unmatched junction nucleotides: 14. The CDR3 runs to 18 residues. Germline V lookup: CDR1 MDHEN, CDR2 SYDVKM. CDR3 loop: CASTIGGAGPSSYNEQFF. CDR3 sequence (DNA): TGTGCCAGCACAATCGGGGGGGCGGGCCCGAGCTCCTACAATGAGCAGTTCTTC.

The J gene is TRBJ1-2, the V gene TRBV4-1; no definite D call. Germline loops: CDR1 MGHRA, CDR2 YSYEKL. V lost 2 bases and J lost 1, with 14 bases in between. The CDR3 is made up of 16 amino acids. The CDR3 here is CASSQIIGEINYGYTF. DNA of the CDR3: TGCGCCAGCAGCCAAATCATCGGGGAGATTAACTATGGCTACACCTTC.

The rearrangement uses TRBV4-1 and TRBJ2-7; the match to TRBD2 covers 11 bases. The ends lost 1 base at V and 6 bases at J; junction bases unmatched: 5. CDR3 size: 15 residues. The germline gives CDR1 MGHRA, CDR2 YSYEKL. This chain's CDR3 is CASSQVPSGRTEQYF. The CDR3, as DNA: TGCGCCAGCAGCCAAGTCCCTAGCGGGAGGACCGAGCAGTACTTC.

This chain joins TRBV5-1 and TRBJ1-4; 9 nucleotides match TRBD1. This CDR3 is built from 16 residues. Germline CDR1 reads SGHRS; CDR2 reads YFSETQ. The J segment lost 5 bases and the V segment lost 3 bases, leaving 8 bases of the junction unmatched. Written as DNA, the CDR3 is TGCGCCAGCAGCTGGGAAATGACAGGGGGAAATGAAAAACTGTTTTTT. Translating it yields CASSWEMTGGNEKLFF.

This chain uses TRBV29-1 with TRBJ2-1; 7 nucleotides match TRBD2. Germline V gene lookup returns CDR1 SQVTM and CDR2 ANQGSEA. This CDR3 is built from 15 residues. J was trimmed by 8 bases and V by 1 base; bases with no gene match: 11. CDR3 nucleotide sequence: TGCAGCGTTGAAGTACGTGGGAGGGCCTCGGATGAGCAGTTCTTC. Protein: CSVEVRGRASDEQFF.